This entry features one T cell receptor beta chain sequence. This clone's antigen is unknown. The record has no base qualities; no much larger clone is one base away. Every donor was a healthy Caucasian. The twin cohort consisted of three pairs of female monozygotic twins, all aged roughly 18 to 29 years. CD4+ and CD8+ T cell populations were isolated with positive isolation kits from Invitrogen. This specimen comes from a study of identical twins (TCRdb year 2016). Describing the broader study: TCR alpha and beta repertoires from monozygotic twins, unrelated adults of various ages and cord blood were deep-sequenced to test whether fetal clonotypes persist. To rule out contamination, replicate twin experiments were performed at different times with different library preparation protocols.

The method was 5' RACE. Sequencing took place on an Illumina HiSeq 2000. A universal primer binding site was introduced by template switching, and a unique molecular identifier was present in the final cDNA, enabling accurate counting of TCR cDNA molecules. First-strand cDNA for TCR alpha and beta chains was synthesized from specific primers in the conserved constant-segment region. To control for contamination, every cDNA library was double barcoded, receiving both a SMART-Mk sample barcode and Illumina barcodes. Two successive PCR steps introduced TruSeq adapter sequences along with Illumina sample barcodes. TCR alpha and beta cDNA libraries were sequenced on the Illumina HiSeq platform with custom primers. The paper's data handling went like this. Raw reads were processed with MiGEC to extract unique molecular identifiers, and MiXCR was used to determine CDR3 positions. Recombination models were inferred per individual with the repgenHMM and IGoR tools using an EM algorithm. Shared clonotypes were analyzed with the tcR package in R, and sharing was normalized by the product of cloneset sizes. To study raw recombination free of thymic and clonal selection effects, out-of-frame nonproductive sequences were analyzed. TCRdb reprocessing: public reads trimmed at Q25 with fastp, clones called with MiXCR, in-frame beta chains kept. Each entry merges the rows of one CDR3 protein and shows their most common DNA and genes. TCRdb, not the authors, supplied the V and J calls. Present in this sample are roughly 540,000 distinct CDR3 sequences, approximately 22% of which were seen just once. Around 0.9% of the sample comes from the top ten.

Deletion took 0 bases off V and 5 bases off J, with a span of 16 bases between the germline ends. CDR1 and CDR2, per the germline V gene (reference sequence), are GTSNPN and SVGIG. The CDR3 spans 15 residues, from the cysteine through the phenylalanine. CDR3 DNA only is kept here, 45 bases in frame from base 1. The investigation overall reported the following: Fewer insertions were carried by abundant cord blood beta clonotypes; a weaker similar trend was observed in young adult naive repertoires, while no such trend was observed in memory repertoires. Compared with coincidental sharing between unrelated individuals, an excess of low generation-probability sequences was observed among out-of-frame TCR alpha sequences shared between twins. Invariant T cells such as MAIT and iNKT could partly confound zero-insertion analyses, though diverse VJ usage argued against this for most clonotypes. The excess sharing between twins in beta out-of-frame sequences was weaker because fewer shared sequences reduced the signal-to-noise ratio. Out-of-frame TCR alpha sharing in monozygotic twins was systematically underestimated by recombination models, whereas sharing between unrelated individuals was in agreement with the recombination models. Because the same donors could not be followed over many years, the conclusions relied on cross-sectional statistical analysis.

The sample was also reused in another study, on T cells expressing NK-cell markers. As the second paper documents: In sorted CD3+CD56+NKG2C+, CD3+CD56+NKG2C- and CD3+CD56-NKG2C+ T-cell subsets from 7 to 9 donors, TCR beta-chain repertoires were profiled. Of the eight sequenced donors, seven were found to be HCMV-seropositive and one was found to be HCMV-seronegative. In several experiments an anti-gammadeltaTCR antibody was added to restrict sorting to alphabetaTCR-expressing T cells. In six donors, the dominant CD3+CD56+NKG2C+ clonotypes were found to rank among the top 10 CD8+ clonotypes and to make up 1.0-7.0% of CD8+ T cells. Those dominant clonotypes were again the most abundant among CD3+CD56-NKG2C+ cells in four donors, at about 25-65%. It remained unclear whether the expanded NKG2C-expressing T cell clones were specific for HCMV antigens. All eight donors whose samples were sequenced were randomly selected healthy volunteers, three of them men and five women. To determine HCMV serostatus, a commercial ELISA kit was used to detect HCMV-specific IgG in serum. Reads were demultiplexed and grouped by UMI with MIGEC, and clonotypes were assembled and quantified with MiTCR. Only TCR cDNA sequences supported by at least two reads were kept to exclude erroneous sequences. The tcR package was used for downstream repertoire analysis, and clonotypes were matched across fractions by CDR3 nucleotide sequence plus V segment. VDJmatch was used to annotate antigen specificity against VDJdb, with one amino acid substitution allowed in CDR3.

The specimen was CD4+ T cells sorted from blood. This TCR derives from a woman in her late teens or twenties in good health. The chain links TRBV30 with TRBJ2-5; possibly the D gene is TRBD2, per 5 matching bases. This receptor has the CDR3 CAWSVWTGQVETQYF. The DNA sequence is given as TGTGCCTGGAGTGTCTGGACTGGGCAGGTGGAGACCCAGTACTTC.